The T cell receptor beta chain described here comes from a study of blood T cell repertoires in COVID-19. Germline V gene sequence: CDR1 SGHNT, CDR2 YENEEA. The CDR3 length is 13 residues. After removal of 0 bases from V and 5 bases from J, the junction contained 1 base not matched to a gene. Measured with immunoSEQ multiplex PCR; TCRdb has only the in-frame clones, and not every one. This sample has under 200,000 clones, with over 75% found just once. This clone was recorded a few times. Sequencing was performed on PBMCs or T cells enriched from blood (not recorded which). The receptor's source is a young woman who had recovered from COVID-19. The chain carries TRBV11-3 and TRBJ2-7, with TRBD2 matching 7 bases. CDR3 sequence reads: CASSLEAGDEQYF. The CDR3 nucleotides are TGTGCCAGCAGCTTAGAGGCGGGAGACGAGCAGTACTTC.